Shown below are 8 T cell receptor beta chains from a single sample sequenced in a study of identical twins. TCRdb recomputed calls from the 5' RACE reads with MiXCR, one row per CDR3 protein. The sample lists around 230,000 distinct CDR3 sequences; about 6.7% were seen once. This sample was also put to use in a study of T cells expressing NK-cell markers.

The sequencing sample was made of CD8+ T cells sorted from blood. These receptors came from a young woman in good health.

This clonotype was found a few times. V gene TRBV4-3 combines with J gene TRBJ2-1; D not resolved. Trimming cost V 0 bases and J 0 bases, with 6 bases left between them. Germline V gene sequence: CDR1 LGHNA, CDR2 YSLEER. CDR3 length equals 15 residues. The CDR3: CASSQDTASYNEQFF. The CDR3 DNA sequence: TGCGCCAGCAGCCAAGATACGGCCTCCTACAATGAGCAGTTCTTC.

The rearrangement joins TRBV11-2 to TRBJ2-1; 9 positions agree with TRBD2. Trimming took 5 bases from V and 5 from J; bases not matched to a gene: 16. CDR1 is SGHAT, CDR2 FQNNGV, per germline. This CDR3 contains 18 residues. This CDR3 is CASSPYWALAGQNNEQFF. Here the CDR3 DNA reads TGTGCCAGCAGCCCCTACTGGGCTCTAGCGGGACAGAACAATGAGCAGTTCTTC.

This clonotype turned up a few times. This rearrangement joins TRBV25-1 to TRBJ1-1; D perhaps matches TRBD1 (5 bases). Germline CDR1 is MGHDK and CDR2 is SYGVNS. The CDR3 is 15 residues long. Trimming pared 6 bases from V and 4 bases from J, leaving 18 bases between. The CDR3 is CASRVEGQGSTEAFF. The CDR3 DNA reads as TGTGCCAGCAGGGTCGAGGGGCAGGGAAGCACTGAAGCTTTCTTT. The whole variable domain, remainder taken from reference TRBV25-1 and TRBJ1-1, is EADIYQTPRYLVIGTGKKITLECSQTMGHDKMYWYQQDPGMELHLIHYSYGVNSTEKGDLSSESTVSRIRTEHFPLTLESARPSHTSQYLCASRVEGQGSTEAFFGQGTRLTVV.

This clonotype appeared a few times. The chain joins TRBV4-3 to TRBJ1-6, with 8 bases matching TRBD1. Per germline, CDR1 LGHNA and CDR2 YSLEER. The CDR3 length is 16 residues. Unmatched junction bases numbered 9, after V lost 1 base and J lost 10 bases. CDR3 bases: TGCGCCAGCAGCCAAGTAAACAGGGGGGTCTGGTCACCCCTCCACTTT. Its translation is CASSQVNRGVWSPLHF.

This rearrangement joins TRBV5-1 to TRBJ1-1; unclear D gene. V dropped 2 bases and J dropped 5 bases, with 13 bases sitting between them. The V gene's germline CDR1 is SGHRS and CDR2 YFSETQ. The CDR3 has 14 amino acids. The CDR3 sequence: CASSLTGGRTEAFF. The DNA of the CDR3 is TGCGCCAGCAGCTTAACCGGCGGAAGGACTGAAGCTTTCTTT.

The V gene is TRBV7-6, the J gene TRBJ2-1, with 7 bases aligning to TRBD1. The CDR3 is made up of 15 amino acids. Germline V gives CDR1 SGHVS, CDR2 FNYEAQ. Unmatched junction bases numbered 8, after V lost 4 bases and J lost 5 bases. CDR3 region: CASSSRQGADNEQFF. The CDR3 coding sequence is TGTGCCAGCAGCTCCAGACAGGGCGCGGACAATGAGCAGTTCTTC. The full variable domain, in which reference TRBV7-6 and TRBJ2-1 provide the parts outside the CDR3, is GAGVSQSPRYKVTKRGQDVALRCDPISGHVSLYWYRQALGQGPEFLTYFNYEAQQDKSGLPNDRFSAERPEGSISTLTIQRTEQRDSAMYRCASSSRQGADNEQFFGPGTRLTVL.

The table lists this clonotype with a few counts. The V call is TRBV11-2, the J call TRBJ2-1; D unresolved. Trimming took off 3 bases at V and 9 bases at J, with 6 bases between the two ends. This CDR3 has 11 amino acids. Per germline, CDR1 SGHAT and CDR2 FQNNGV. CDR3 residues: CASSFVGEQFF. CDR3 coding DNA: TGTGCCAGCAGCTTTGTGGGTGAGCAGTTCTTC.

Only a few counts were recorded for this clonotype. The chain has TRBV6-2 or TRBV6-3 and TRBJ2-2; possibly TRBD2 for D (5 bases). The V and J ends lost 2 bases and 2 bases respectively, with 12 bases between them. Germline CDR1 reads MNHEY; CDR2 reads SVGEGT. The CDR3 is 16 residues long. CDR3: CASSYTERPNTGELFF. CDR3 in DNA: TGTGCCAGCAGTTACACTGAGCGGCCTAACACCGGGGAGCTGTTTTTT.